The 7 T cell receptor beta chains in this list originate from one sample, sequenced in a study of cytomegalovirus exposure and HLA in healthy donors. The PCR employed 60 Vbeta primers together with 13 Jbeta primers. Generated by immunoSEQ multiplex PCR, the TCRdb table keeps only in-frame clones and is missing some. The top ten clones hold less than 6% of a sample with about 120,000 clones, about 80% of them seen once. Sequences were obtained from PBMCs. The receptor source for this set is a woman in her 30s in good health and CMV-seropositive.

This clone was seen a few times. The chain employs TRBV5-1 and TRBJ1-1, with TRBD1 matching 8 bases. The CDR3 extends over 13 amino acids. V dropped 3 bases and J dropped 11; count of bases not matched to a gene: 9. Per the germline V gene, CDR1 is SGHRS and CDR2 is YFSETQ. The DNA of the CDR3 is TGCGCCAGCAGCTCGGCAGGGGGCGGCTGGGCTTTCTTT. It is translated as CASSSAGGGWAFF.

Notes on this clone: Relative to the germline gene, one junction end is altered; a read error may explain this. V gene TRBV4-1 combines with J gene TRBJ2-2; 10 bases align to TRBD2. This CDR3 has 16 amino acids. CDR1 MGHRA and CDR2 YSYEKL come from the germline V gene. The CDR3 nucleotides are TGCGCCCGCAGCCAAGGAGCGGGGGGGCTCACCGGGGAGCTGTTTTTT. Translation gives CARSQGAGGLTGELFF.

This chain links TRBV7-6 with TRBJ1-5; possible D gene TRBD1, 5 bases. CDR1 and CDR2 from the germline V gene are SGHVS and FNYEAQ. The CDR3 is 15 amino acids. The V end lost 1 base, the J end lost 2 bases, and 9 bases lay between the germline ends. The CDR3 DNA is TGTGCCAGCAGCTTAGGAACAGGACGCAATCAGCCCCAGCATTTT. Translating it yields CASSLGTGRNQPQHF.

This clone has just a few counts. This chain connects TRBV9 to TRBJ1-1; no clear D gene. Trimming took 0 bases from V and 7 from J, leaving 10 bases between them. The CDR3 is made up of 13 amino acids. CDR1 is SGDLS and CDR2 is YYNGEE in the germline V gene. The CDR3 loop reads CASSVVREGEAFF. The CDR3 region has the DNA TGTGCCAGCAGCGTAGTAAGGGAGGGTGAAGCTTTCTTT.

This clone was counted once. V gene TRBV27 combines with J gene TRBJ2-3, with 7 bases lining up with TRBD1. This CDR3 spans 13 amino acids. J gave up 10 bases and V 5 bases, and 9 bases lay outside the gene matches. Germline CDR1 MNHEY, CDR2 SMNVEV (reference sequence). The CDR3 bases are TGTGCCAGCAGTGCTCGAGTGGGACAGCCGCAGTATTTT. Translating it yields CASSARVGQPQYF.

This chain links TRBV7-9 with TRBJ1-1, with TRBD1 as a possible D gene (6 bases). Trimming cost V 5 bases and J 0 bases, with 13 bases left between them. This CDR3 contains 15 residues. Germline V lookup: CDR1 SEHNR, CDR2 FQNEAQ (reference sequence). CDR3 sequence (DNA): TGTGCCAGCAGCCCTCAGGGGTGGATGAACACTGAAGCTTTCTTT. Its protein product is CASSPQGWMNTEAFF.

The chain combines TRBV6-1 with TRBJ2-5; no clear D gene. CDR1 MNHNS and CDR2 SASEGT come from the germline V gene. The CDR3 is made up of 14 amino acids. V dropped 6 bases and J dropped 5 bases, with 16 bases sitting between them. The CDR3 is CASRKLWSSETQYF. The CDR3 DNA reads as TGTGCCAGCAGGAAATTGTGGAGCAGCGAGACCCAGTACTTC.